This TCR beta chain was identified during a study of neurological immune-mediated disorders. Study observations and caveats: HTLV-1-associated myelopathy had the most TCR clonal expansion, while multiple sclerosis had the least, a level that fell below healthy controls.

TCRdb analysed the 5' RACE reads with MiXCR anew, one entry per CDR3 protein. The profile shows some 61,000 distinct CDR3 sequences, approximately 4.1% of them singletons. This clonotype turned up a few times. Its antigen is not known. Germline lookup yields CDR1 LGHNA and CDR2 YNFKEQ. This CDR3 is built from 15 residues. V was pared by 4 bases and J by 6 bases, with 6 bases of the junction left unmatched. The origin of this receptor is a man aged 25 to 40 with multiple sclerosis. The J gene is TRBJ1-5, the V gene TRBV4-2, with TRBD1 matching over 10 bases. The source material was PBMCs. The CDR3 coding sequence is TGTGCCAGCAGCCGGGGGACAGGGGCGTTTCAGCCCCAGCATTTT. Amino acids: CASSRGTGAFQPQHF.